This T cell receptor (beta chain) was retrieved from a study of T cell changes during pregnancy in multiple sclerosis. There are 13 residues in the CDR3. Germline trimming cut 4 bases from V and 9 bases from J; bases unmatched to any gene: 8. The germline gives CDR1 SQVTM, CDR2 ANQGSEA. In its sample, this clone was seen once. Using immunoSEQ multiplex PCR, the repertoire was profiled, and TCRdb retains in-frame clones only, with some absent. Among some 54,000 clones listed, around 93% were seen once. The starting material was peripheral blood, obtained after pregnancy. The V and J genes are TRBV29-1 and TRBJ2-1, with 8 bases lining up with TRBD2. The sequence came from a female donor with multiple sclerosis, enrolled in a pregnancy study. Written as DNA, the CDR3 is TGCAGCGTTGGGGGACTAGGGTCGGGTGAGCAGTTCTTC. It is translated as CSVGGLGSGEQFF.